The following is a TCR beta chain sequence with its context. Its target is not known. All of the isolated RNA was reverse transcribed, so expressed TCRB transcripts were sequenced. Sequenced by immunoSEQ multiplex PCR; TCRdb stores in-frame clones only, minus some. The table has some 410,000 clones, around 14% seen once. This record belongs to a study of beta chain features in type 1 diabetes. The study's findings and limits: Naive, central memory and Treg TCRB repertoires appeared more alike in patients than in healthy donors.

The CDR3 is 16 residues long. Per germline, CDR1 SGHRS and CDR2 YFSETQ. Losses at the gene ends were 2 bases for V and 8 bases for J; bases not matched to a gene: 13. The receptor was derived from a man aged 25 to 40 in good health. This chain joins TRBV5-1 and TRBJ2-1; 7 nucleotides line up with TRBD1. Specimen: naive CD4+ T cells from blood. CDR3 sequence reads: CASSLDRATGVYEQFF. CDR3 in DNA: TGCGCCAGCAGCTTAGACAGGGCTACCGGGGTATATGAGCAGTTCTTC.